The 31 T cell receptor beta chains below were found in one sample sequenced in a study of cytomegalovirus exposure and HLA in healthy donors. TCRdb keeps only in-frame clones here, not all; method: immunoSEQ multiplex PCR. This sample carries about 150,000 clones, around nine tenths of them seen once, and the ten largest clones take 2.5% to 3%. Specimen: PBMCs. The receptors come from a man younger than 30 in good health and CMV-seronegative.

V and J are TRBV2 and TRBJ2-6, with 9 bases identical to TRBD1. This CDR3 is 16 amino acids long. With V trimmed by 6 bases and J by 1 base, 4 bases remained unmatched. CDR1 and CDR2 (germline): SNHLY, FYNNEI. DNA of the CDR3: TGTGCCAGCAGCCGGGACAGGGCATCTGGGGCCAACGTCCTGACTTTC. This codes for CASSRDRASGANVLTF.

V and J are TRBV4-1 and TRBJ2-2; 10 bases align to TRBD2. This CDR3 has 18 amino acids. Germline-derived CDR1 and CDR2 are MGHRA and YSYEKL. With V trimmed by 4 bases and J by 2 bases, 10 bases remained unmatched. The DNA of the CDR3 is TGCGCCAGCAGCCCCACAACTTTAGCGGGAGGCAACACCGGGGAGCTGTTTTTT. It yields the protein CASSPTTLAGGNTGELFF.

The genes are TRBV28 and TRBJ1-2; maybe TRBD1 (5 bases). V dropped 4 bases and J dropped 2 bases, with 11 bases sitting between them. The CDR3 covers 14 residues. Germline CDR1 and CDR2: MDHEN and SYDVKM. CDR3 nucleotide sequence: TGTGCCAGCAGTTACTTAAGGACAAACTATGGCTACACCTTC. Translation gives CASSYLRTNYGYTF.

This clone was picked up one time. The chain couples TRBV27 to TRBJ2-2, with 7 bases that match TRBD1. CDR1 is MNHEY, CDR2 SMNVEV, per germline (reference sequence). V shed 4 bases, J shed 1 base, and the junction held 3 bases outside the gene matches. The CDR3 is made up of 15 amino acids. The CDR3 sequence is CASSSGQVNTGELFF. As DNA, the CDR3 is TGTGCCAGCAGTTCCGGACAGGTGAACACCGGGGAGCTGTTTTTT.

The chain recombines TRBV19 with TRBJ2-7, with D possibly matching TRBD2 (6 bases). V lost 5 bases to trimming and J lost 1 base, with 18 bases between them. Germline V CDR1 and CDR2: LNHDA, SQIVND (reference sequence). The CDR3 totals 16 residues. Here the CDR3 DNA reads TGTGCCAGTAGTGGTGGGACGGAGGGTATTTCCTACGAGCAGTACTTC. Residues: CASSGGTEGISYEQYF.

This chain uses TRBV5-4 with TRBJ2-1, with D perhaps TRBD2 (6 bases). This CDR3 is built from 15 residues. CDR1 is SGHNT and CDR2 is YYREEE in the germline V gene (reference sequence). With 1 base removed from V and 0 bases from J, the gap between germline ends came to 8 bases. The chain's CDR3 is CASSLPGSSYNEQFF. Written as DNA, the CDR3 is TGTGCCAGCAGCTTGCCCGGGAGCTCCTACAATGAGCAGTTCTTC.

This clone occurred once. The gene calls are TRBV29-1 and TRBJ2-7; D possibly corresponds to TRBD1 (5 bases). V lost 6 bases and J lost 3, with 15 bases in between. The CDR3 extends over 13 amino acids. Germline V CDR1 and CDR2: SQVTM, ANQGSEA. CDR3 residues: CSVDSSTSYEQYF. CDR3 DNA: TGCAGCGTCGACAGCTCCACCAGCTACGAGCAGTACTTC.

V usage is TRBV18 and J usage is TRBJ2-1, with 8 positions matching TRBD2. Trimming removed 7 bases from V and 3 bases from J; junction bases left unmatched: 8. This CDR3 comprises 15 residues. Germline V CDR1 and CDR2: KGHSH, LQKENI. Here the CDR3 DNA reads TGTGCCAGCTTCCCTGCTAGCGGGCTCTACAATGAGCAGTTCTTC. It translates to CASFPASGLYNEQFF.

The chain recombines TRBV5-1 with TRBJ1-4; 7 bases agree with TRBD1. Unmatched junction bases numbered 4, after V lost 4 bases and J lost 1 base. The CDR3 is 15 residues long. Germline loops: CDR1 SGHRS, CDR2 YFSETQ. The CDR3 nucleotides are TGCGCCAGCAGCATAACAGGGGAAACTAATGAAAAACTGTTTTTT. Protein sequence: CASSITGETNEKLFF.

This chain joins TRBV5-6 and TRBJ2-5; 10 positions agree with TRBD2. There are 15 residues in the CDR3. Per the germline V gene, CDR1 is SGHDT and CDR2 is YYEEEE. With 4 bases clipped from V and 9 bases from J, the junction kept 12 bases outside the gene matches. CDR3 nucleotides: TGTGCCAGCAGCCTGCGTACTAGCGGGGCACGTCCCCAGTACTTC. Protein: CASSLRTSGARPQYF.

In nucleotides, the CDR3 is TGTGCCAGCAGCTTAGCGGGGTCGGAGGGTTCCTATGGCTACACCTTC. This sequence encodes CASSLAGSEGSYGYTF. The chain combines TRBV7-6 with TRBJ1-2, with D unresolved. The ends were cut back, 0 bases at V and 4 bases at J, with 15 bases in the middle. Germline V gene data show CDR1 as SGHVS and CDR2 as FNYEAQ. The CDR3 extends over 16 amino acids.

The chain joins TRBV4-3 to TRBJ2-1; TRBD2 agrees at 11 bases. V trimming: 0 bases; J trimming: 4 bases; junction bases outside the gene matches: 5. Looked up from germline, CDR1 is LGHNA and CDR2 is YSLEER. The CDR3 has 17 amino acids. CDR3 loop: CASSQDEGTSGYNEQFF. DNA for the CDR3: TGCGCCAGCAGCCAAGATGAGGGGACTAGCGGTTACAATGAGCAGTTCTTC.

The chain couples TRBV5-1 to TRBJ1-3; D ambiguous. V lost 3 bases and J 2 bases, leaving 12 bases between the germline ends. Germline CDR1 is SGHRS and CDR2 is YFSETQ. The CDR3 covers 15 residues. CDR3 coding DNA: TGCGCCAGCAGCTCGGGGAGATCCACTGGAAACACCATATATTTT. Residues: CASSSGRSTGNTIYF. Based on the CDR3 plus reference TRBV5-1 and TRBJ1-3, the full variable domain is KAGVTQTPRYLIKTRGQQVTLSCSPISGHRSVSWYQQTPGQGLQFLFEYFSETQRNKGNFPGRFSGRQFSNSRSEMNVSTLELGDSALYLCASSSGRSTGNTIYFGEGSWLTVV.

This clone was recorded only once. The chain's CDR3 is CASSRLGLSSYNEQFF. The CDR3 DNA is TGCGCCAGCAGCCGTCTAGGACTTAGCTCCTACAATGAGCAGTTCTTC. V and J are TRBV4-1 and TRBJ2-1; D might be TRBD2 (5 bases). CDR1 is MGHRA, CDR2 YSYEKL, per germline. The V end lost 4 bases, the J end lost 0 bases, and 13 bases lay between the germline ends. The CDR3 is 16 amino acids.

The rearrangement links TRBV7-2 to TRBJ2-2; 8 bases agree with TRBD2. The CDR3 has 17 amino acids. After removal of 5 bases from V and 6 bases from J, the junction contained 14 bases not matched to a gene. From germline, CDR1 is SGHTA and CDR2 FQGNSA. Written as DNA, the CDR3 is TGTGCCAGCAGCGCAAACCCGGGACTAGAATCGGCCGGGGAGCTGTTTTTT. Translation gives CASSANPGLESAGELFF.

This chain connects TRBV19 to TRBJ2-1; maybe TRBD1 (6 bases). Germline V gene sequence: CDR1 LNHDA, CDR2 SQIVND (reference sequence). Trimming shortened V by 4 bases and J by 8 bases, and 12 bases separated the two germline ends. The CDR3 is 13 residues long. CDR3 nucleotide sequence: TGTGCCAGTAGTACAGCGGACAGCGATGAGCAGTTCTTC. Encoded protein: CASSTADSDEQFF.

The genes are TRBV5-6 and TRBJ2-7; the match to TRBD2 covers 8 bases. The ends lost 1 base at V and 12 bases at J; junction bases unmatched: 15. The CDR3 has 15 amino acids. Germline V gene sequence: CDR1 SGHDT, CDR2 YYEEEE. DNA of the CDR3: TGTGCCAGCAGCTTGTCCCCCGGGCGGGGGGCCGCCGTGTACTTC. The encoded protein is CASSLSPGRGAAVYF. The full variable domain, with the rest looked up from reference TRBV5-6 and TRBJ2-7, is DAGVTQSPTHLIKTRGQQVTLRCSPKSGHDTVSWYQQALGQGPQFIFQYYEEEERQRGNFPDRFSGHQFPNYSSELNVNALLLGDSALYLCASSLSPGRGAAVYFGPGTRLTVT.

V usage is TRBV4-1 and J usage is TRBJ2-1; D uncertain. V was clipped by 0 bases and J by 6 bases, with 3 bases between them. The CDR3 is 12 amino acids. Germline V lookup: CDR1 MGHRA, CDR2 YSYEKL. This chain's CDR3 is CASSQDRNEQFF. In nucleotides, the CDR3 is TGCGCCAGCAGCCAAGATCGCAATGAGCAGTTCTTC.

The chain links TRBV18 to TRBJ2-5; D is possibly TRBD2 (5 bases). V was cut by 3 bases and J by 2 bases, with 7 bases left in between. Germline lookup yields CDR1 KGHSH and CDR2 LQKENI. This CDR3 contains 13 residues. The CDR3 sequence: CASSPGEQETQYF. The CDR3 nucleotides are TGTGCCAGCTCACCGGGAGAACAAGAGACCCAGTACTTC.

This CDR3 reads CAGSEGGLDTQYF. DNA of the CDR3: TGTGCCGGCTCCGAGGGGGGGCTAGATACGCAGTATTTT. The genes are TRBV2 and TRBJ2-3, with D perhaps TRBD2 (7 bases). Germline CDR1 and CDR2: SNHLY and FYNNEI. V was shortened by 11 bases and J by 5 bases, with 17 bases between the two germline ends. This CDR3 comprises 13 residues.

The V gene is TRBV5-4, the J gene TRBJ2-5; 10 positions match TRBD1. This CDR3 has 13 amino acids. CDR1 SGHNT and CDR2 YYREEE come from the germline V gene (reference sequence). V lost 7 bases to trimming and J lost 4 bases; unmatched junction nucleotides: 4. The CDR3 DNA sequence: TGTGCCAGCCGGGACAGGGGATTAGAGACCCAGTACTTC. This sequence encodes CASRDRGLETQYF. Complete variable domain (other parts from reference TRBV5-4 and TRBJ2-5): ETGVTQSPTHLIKTRGQQVTLRCSSQSGHNTVSWYQQALGQGPQFIFQYYREEENGRGNFPPRFSGLQFPNYSSELNVNALELDDSALYLCASRDRGLETQYFGPGTRLLVL.

V is TRBV29-1 and J is TRBJ2-1; 11 nucleotides align to TRBD2. Germline V CDR1 and CDR2: SQVTM, ANQGSEA. The trim removed 3 bases at V and 7 bases at J, leaving 2 bases unmatched. This CDR3 spans 13 amino acids. CDR3 coding DNA: TGCAGCGTTGATACTAGCGGGAGAAATGAGCAGTTCTTC. Translation gives CSVDTSGRNEQFF.

J is TRBJ2-3 and V is TRBV27, with a weak D call TRBD2 (5 bases). CDR1 MNHEY and CDR2 SMNVEV come from the germline V gene (reference sequence). V lost 4 bases, J lost 6 bases, and 11 bases lay in between. The CDR3 is 13 residues long. Here the CDR3 DNA reads TGTGCCAGCAGTTGGGCCCGAGGGGATACGCAGTATTTT. Translating gives CASSWARGDTQYF.

The rearrangement uses TRBV19 and TRBJ1-6; D gene ambiguous. The ends were cut back, 5 bases at V and 8 bases at J, with 16 bases in the middle. CDR3 length: 15 amino acids. The germline V gene has CDR1 LNHDA and CDR2 SQIVND (reference sequence). CDR3 nucleotides: TGTGCCAGTAGTGCAATATCGGTCTCGGATTCACCCCTCCACTTT. Protein sequence: CASSAISVSDSPLHF.

CDR3 amino acids: CASRNRGQPDSPLHF. As DNA, the CDR3 is TGTGCCAGCAGAAACCGGGGACAGCCAGATTCACCCCTCCACTTT. The chain recombines TRBV6-5 with TRBJ1-6, with 7 bases lining up with TRBD1. The CDR3 consists of 15 residues. V trimming: 6 bases; J trimming: 8 bases; junction bases outside the gene matches: 10. Germline V gene data show CDR1 as MNHEY and CDR2 as SVGAGI.

This clone was picked up a small number of times. The chain is built from TRBV28 and TRBJ1-2; D is unclear. The CDR3 consists of 11 residues. The V end was cut by 5 bases, the J end by 5 bases, with 6 bases between. Germline-derived CDR1 and CDR2 are MDHEN and SYDVKM. The CDR3 DNA reads TGTGCCAGCAGTGGGAGGTATGGCTACACCTTC. Protein sequence: CASSGRYGYTF.

The V call is TRBV5-4, the J call TRBJ2-1; TRBD1 matches 8 bases. The ends lost 0 bases at V and 7 bases at J; junction bases unmatched: 0. This CDR3 comprises 13 residues. Germline V gene data show CDR1 as SGHNT and CDR2 as YYREEE (reference sequence). The CDR3 spells CASSLGQGNEQFF. The CDR3 coding sequence is TGTGCCAGCAGCTTGGGACAGGGGAATGAGCAGTTCTTC.

The V and J genes are TRBV4-3 and TRBJ1-2, with D possibly TRBD1 on 6 matching bases. Between the trimmed V and J ends, which lost 0 bases and 5 bases, there was a span of 7 bases. Germline-derived CDR1 and CDR2 are LGHNA and YSLEER. CDR3 length equals 13 residues. This CDR3 is CASSQDRGYGYTF. The CDR3 DNA follows: TGCGCCAGCAGCCAAGACAGGGGTTATGGCTACACCTTC.

This clone has more than one count but fewer than ten. CDR3 sequence reads: CASSYRESPYEQYF. The CDR3 coding sequence is TGTGCCAGCAGTTACAGGGAATCGCCATACGAGCAGTACTTC. The chain carries TRBV28 and TRBJ2-7; D perhaps matches TRBD1 (6 bases). V gave up 4 bases and J gave up 4 bases, with 14 bases separating them. This CDR3 has 14 amino acids. Germline V CDR1 and CDR2: MDHEN, SYDVKM.

The V call is TRBV6-1, the J call TRBJ2-2, with 9 bases fitting TRBD2. CDR1 and CDR2 (germline): MNHNS, SASEGT. Trimming removed 3 bases from V and 3 bases from J; junction bases left unmatched: 5. This CDR3 comprises 16 residues. In nucleotides, the CDR3 is TGTGCCAGCAGTGATAAAGCGGGGGGATACACCGGGGAGCTGTTTTTT. Translated, it gives CASSDKAGGYTGELFF.

This clone was detected ten times or more. The V gene is TRBV19, the J gene TRBJ1-2; D is ambiguous. V lost 7 bases and J lost 3, with 15 bases in between. This CDR3 has 14 amino acids. Germline CDR1 LNHDA, CDR2 SQIVND (reference sequence). CDR3: CASTSFYSYYGYTF. For the CDR3, the DNA is TGTGCCAGTACCAGCTTTTACAGTTACTATGGCTACACCTTC. Full variable domain (missing parts from reference TRBV19 and TRBJ1-2): DGGITQSPKYLFRKEGQNVTLSCEQNLNHDAMYWYRQDPGQGLRLIYYSQIVNDFQKGDIAEGYSVSREKKESFPLTVTSAQKNPTAFYLCASTSFYSYYGYTFGSGTRLTVV.